This T cell receptor beta chain was identified during a study of response to subunit inactivated influenza vaccine. TCRdb re-analysed the RT-PCR reads in MiXCR, keeping a single row per CDR3 protein. Of over 150,000 distinct CDR3 sequences detected, about a tenth appear once; the ten largest clones hold approximately 13%. V gave up 3 bases and J gave up 5 bases; unmatched junction bases: 7. The CDR3 extends over 15 amino acids. Germline V gene lookup returns CDR1 LGHDT and CDR2 YNNKEL (reference sequence). Sequences were derived from non-naive T cells sorted from PBMCs, sampled roughly 47 days after vaccination. This sequence originates from a man aged 45-60 years who received an inactivated influenza vaccine. The chain has TRBV3-1 and TRBJ2-5, with 9 bases that match TRBD2. CDR3 sequence: CASSQTLAGFETQYF. For the CDR3, the DNA is TGTGCCAGCAGCCAGACTCTAGCGGGGTTTGAGACCCAGTACTTC.